This TCR beta chain was recovered during a study of cytomegalovirus exposure and HLA in healthy donors. Study-wide context: Unique TCRs numbering approximately 81 million, obtained from HLA-typed donors, made up an early data release. Study conclusions and caveats: TCR beta chains numbering approximately 150 were designated cytomegalovirus-associated. Within a later analysis, the majority of CMV-associated TCR beta chains appeared HLA-restricted.

The PCR was carried out with 60 Vbeta primers and 13 Jbeta primers. The repertoire was sequenced with immunoSEQ multiplex PCR; TCRdb's copy has only in-frame clones and lacks some. This sample has 95,000 to 100,000 clones, with 76% found just once. This clone showed up just a few times. Its antigen remains unidentified. A junction boundary mismatches the germline segment, possibly from a read error. The CDR3 runs 17 residues. The germline V gene encodes CDR1 SEHNR and CDR2 FQNEAQ (reference sequence). The source of this sequence is a man between 35 and 55 years old in good health and CMV-seronegative. Specimen: PBMCs. The gene calls are TRBV7-9 and TRBJ2-7; D perhaps matches TRBD2 (5 bases). The CDR3 protein is CSSSLSGGPRQSYEQYF. The CDR3 bases are TGTTCCAGCAGCCTCTCCGGCGGGCCGCGCCAATCCTACGAGCAGTACTTC. Full variable domain (remainder filled in from reference TRBV7-9 and TRBJ2-7): DTGVSQNPRHKITKRGQNVTFRCDPISEHNRLYWYRQTLGQGPEFLTYFQNEAQLEKSRLLSDRFSAERPKGSFSTLEIQRTEQGDSAMYLCSSSLSGGPRQSYEQYFGPGTRLTVT.